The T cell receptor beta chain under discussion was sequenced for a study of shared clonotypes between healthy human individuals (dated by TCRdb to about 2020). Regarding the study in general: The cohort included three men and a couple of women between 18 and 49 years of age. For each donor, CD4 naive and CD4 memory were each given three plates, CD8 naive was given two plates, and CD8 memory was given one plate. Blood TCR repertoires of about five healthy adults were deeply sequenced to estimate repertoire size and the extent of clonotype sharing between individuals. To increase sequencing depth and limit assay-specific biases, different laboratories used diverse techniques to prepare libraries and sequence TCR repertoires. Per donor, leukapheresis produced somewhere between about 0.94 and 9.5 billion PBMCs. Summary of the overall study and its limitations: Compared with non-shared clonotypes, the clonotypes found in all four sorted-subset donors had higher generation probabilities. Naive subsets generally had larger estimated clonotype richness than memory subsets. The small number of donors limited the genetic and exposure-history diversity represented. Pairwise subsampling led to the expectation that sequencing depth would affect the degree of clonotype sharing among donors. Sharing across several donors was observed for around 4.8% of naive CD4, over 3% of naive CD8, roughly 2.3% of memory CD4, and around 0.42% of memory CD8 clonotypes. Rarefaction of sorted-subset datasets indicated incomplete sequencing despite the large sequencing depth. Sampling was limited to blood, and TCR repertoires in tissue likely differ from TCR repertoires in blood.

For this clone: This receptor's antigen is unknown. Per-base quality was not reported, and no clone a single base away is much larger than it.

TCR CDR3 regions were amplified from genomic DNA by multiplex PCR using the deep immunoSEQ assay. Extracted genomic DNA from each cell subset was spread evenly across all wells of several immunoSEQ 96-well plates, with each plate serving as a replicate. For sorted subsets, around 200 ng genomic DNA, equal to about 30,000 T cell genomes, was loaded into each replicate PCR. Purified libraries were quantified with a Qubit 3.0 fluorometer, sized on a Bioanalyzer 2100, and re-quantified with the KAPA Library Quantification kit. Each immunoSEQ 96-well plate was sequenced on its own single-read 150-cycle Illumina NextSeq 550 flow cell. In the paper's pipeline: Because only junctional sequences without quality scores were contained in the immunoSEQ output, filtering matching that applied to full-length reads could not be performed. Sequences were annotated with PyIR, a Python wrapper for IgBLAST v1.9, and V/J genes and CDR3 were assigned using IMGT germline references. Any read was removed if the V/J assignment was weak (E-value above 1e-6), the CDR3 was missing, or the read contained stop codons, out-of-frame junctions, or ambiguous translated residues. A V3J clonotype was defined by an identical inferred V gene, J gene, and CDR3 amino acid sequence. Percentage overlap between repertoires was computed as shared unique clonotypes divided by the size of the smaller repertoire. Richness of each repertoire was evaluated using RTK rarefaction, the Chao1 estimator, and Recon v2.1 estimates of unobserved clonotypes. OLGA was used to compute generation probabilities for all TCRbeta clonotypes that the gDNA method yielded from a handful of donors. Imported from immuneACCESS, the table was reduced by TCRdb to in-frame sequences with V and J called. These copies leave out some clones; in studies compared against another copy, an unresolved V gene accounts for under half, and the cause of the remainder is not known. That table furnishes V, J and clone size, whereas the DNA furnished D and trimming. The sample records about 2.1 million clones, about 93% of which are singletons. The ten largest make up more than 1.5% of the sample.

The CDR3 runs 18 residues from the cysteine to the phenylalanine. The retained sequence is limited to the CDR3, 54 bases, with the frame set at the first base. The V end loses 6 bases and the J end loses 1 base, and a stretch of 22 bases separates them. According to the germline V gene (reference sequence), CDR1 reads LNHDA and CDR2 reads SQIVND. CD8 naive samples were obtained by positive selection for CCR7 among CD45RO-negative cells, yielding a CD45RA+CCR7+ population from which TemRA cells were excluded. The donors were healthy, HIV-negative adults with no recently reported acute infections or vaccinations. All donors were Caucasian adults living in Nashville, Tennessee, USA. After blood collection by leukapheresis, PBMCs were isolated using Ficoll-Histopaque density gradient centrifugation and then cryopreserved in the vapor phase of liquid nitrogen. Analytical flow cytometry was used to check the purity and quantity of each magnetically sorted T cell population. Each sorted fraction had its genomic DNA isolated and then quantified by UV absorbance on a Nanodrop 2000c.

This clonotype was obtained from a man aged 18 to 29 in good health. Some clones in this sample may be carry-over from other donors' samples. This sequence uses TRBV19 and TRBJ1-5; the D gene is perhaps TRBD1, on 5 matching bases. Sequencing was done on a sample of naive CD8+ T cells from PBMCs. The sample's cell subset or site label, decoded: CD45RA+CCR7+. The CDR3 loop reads CASRSIGGWEDSNQPQHF. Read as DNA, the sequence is TGTGCCAGTAGATCGATCGGGGGGTGGGAGGACAGCAATCAGCCCCAGCATTTT.